Below, one T cell receptor (beta chain) is given with its context. Its cognate antigen is unknown. This entry comes from a study of cytomegalovirus exposure and HLA in healthy donors. As for the study in general: In a later analysis, it was reported that the approximately 110 validation repertoires had been produced on the same platform as the roughly 610 repertoires belonging to the first cohort. Overall study results and limits: The study flagged about 150 TCR beta chains as cytomegalovirus-associated. One later analysis, an examination of the 100 to 150 validation repertoires, found that first-cohort TCR clusters tended to co-occur in them. In vitro checks showed that a few CMV-associated chains really do target CMV antigens.

The length of the CDR3 is 15 residues. J gave up 3 bases and V 4 bases, and 9 bases lay outside the gene matches. Germline V gives CDR1 SNHLY, CDR2 FYNNEI. TCRdb keeps only in-frame clones here, not all; method: immunoSEQ multiplex PCR. The sample carries 280,000 or so clones, approximately 87% recorded once. This clonotype was obtained from a woman between 18 and 30 years old in good health and CMV-seronegative. This chain joins TRBV2 and TRBJ2-7; 7 nucleotides align to TRBD2. The sequenced sample consisted of PBMCs. CDR3 sequence (DNA): TGTGCCAGCAGTGTACTTTCGGGCGGGGGCTACGAGCAGTACTTC. It codes for CASSVLSGGGYEQYF.